The clone carrying this TCR beta chain was seen a handful of times. Its antigen is not identified. The sample belongs to a study of T cell repertoires in cytomegalovirus infection. Using its own MiXCR run on the reads, TCRdb lists one record per CDR3 protein. The sample includes around 450,000 distinct CDR3 sequences, under 40% seen only once; the top ten take about 13%. Study results and limitations: Predominance within the ex vivo response was attributable to HLA-C-restricted CMV-specific TCR beta clonotypes. Summed frequency of shared TCR beta families picked out CMV carriers who also had the relevant HLA.

The sample taken for sequencing was PBMCs. This TCR was recovered from a human donor in good health (CMV status not recorded). Some clones in this sample may be carry-over from other donors' samples.

The CDR3 coding sequence is TGTGCCAGCAGCCAAGATATGGGCCAGAACACTGAAGCTTTCTTT. Translating gives CASSQDMGQNTEAFF. J is TRBJ1-1 and V is TRBV3-1, with D uncertain. There are 15 residues in the CDR3. With 0 bases removed from V and 1 base from J, the gap between germline ends came to 9 bases. Germline values: CDR1 LGHDT, CDR2 YNNKEL (reference sequence).